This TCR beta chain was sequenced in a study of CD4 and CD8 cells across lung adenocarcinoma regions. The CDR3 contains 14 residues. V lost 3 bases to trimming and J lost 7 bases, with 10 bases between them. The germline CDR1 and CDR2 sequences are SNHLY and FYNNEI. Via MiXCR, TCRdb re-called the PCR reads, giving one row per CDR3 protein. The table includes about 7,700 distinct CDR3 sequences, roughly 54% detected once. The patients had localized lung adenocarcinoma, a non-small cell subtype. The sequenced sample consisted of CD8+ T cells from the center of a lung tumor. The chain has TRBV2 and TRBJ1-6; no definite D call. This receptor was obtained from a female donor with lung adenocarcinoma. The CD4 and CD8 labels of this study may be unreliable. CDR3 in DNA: TGTGCCAGCAGTGACAGCACACTAAATTCACCCCTCCACTTT. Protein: CASSDSTLNSPLHF.